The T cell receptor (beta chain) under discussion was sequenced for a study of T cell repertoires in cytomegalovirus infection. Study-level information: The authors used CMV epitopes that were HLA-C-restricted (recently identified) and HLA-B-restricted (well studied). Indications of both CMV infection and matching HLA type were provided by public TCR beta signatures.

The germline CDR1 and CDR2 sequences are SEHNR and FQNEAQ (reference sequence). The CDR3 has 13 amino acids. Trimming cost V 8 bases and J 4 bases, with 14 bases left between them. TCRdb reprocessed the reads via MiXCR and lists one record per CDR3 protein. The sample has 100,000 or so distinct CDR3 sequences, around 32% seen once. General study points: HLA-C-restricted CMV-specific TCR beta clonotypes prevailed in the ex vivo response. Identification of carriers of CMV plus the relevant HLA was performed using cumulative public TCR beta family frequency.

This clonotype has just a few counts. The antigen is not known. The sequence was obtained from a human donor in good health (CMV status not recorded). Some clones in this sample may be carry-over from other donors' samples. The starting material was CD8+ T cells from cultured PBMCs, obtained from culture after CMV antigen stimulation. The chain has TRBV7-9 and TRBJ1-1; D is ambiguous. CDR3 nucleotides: TGTGCCAGCGAGGACTTGCGGGTCACTGAAGCTTTCTTT. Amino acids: CASEDLRVTEAFF.